A single sample gave rise to the 13 T cell receptor beta chains below, sequenced in a study of shared clonotypes between healthy human individuals. Assay: immunoSEQ multiplex PCR; the TCRdb copy retains only in-frame clones and omits some. The table lists 2 million to 2.5 million clones, 90% to 96% of them singletons. What was sequenced was naive CD4+ T cells sorted from blood. Subset: CD45RA+ positively selected. The receptor source for this set is a man aged 18 to 30 in good health.

This CDR3 reads CASSHGLTGVDEQYF. The CDR3 region has the DNA TGTGCCAGCAGCCACGGTCTGACAGGGGTCGACGAGCAGTACTTC. This chain uses TRBV5-8 with TRBJ2-7; 8 bases map to TRBD1. V was clipped by 4 bases and J by 5 bases; unmatched bases: 11. The CDR3 sequence is 15 residues long. The germline gives CDR1 SGHTS, CDR2 YDEGEE.

The V gene is TRBV7-2, the J gene TRBJ2-3, with a possible D match to TRBD2 (5 bases). The CDR3 has 16 residues. Germline CDR1 reads SGHTA; CDR2 reads FQGNSA. With 1 base removed from V and 2 bases from J, the gap between germline ends came to 13 bases. The CDR3 protein is CASSLVPSSYTDTQYF. DNA for the CDR3: TGTGCCAGCAGCTTAGTCCCTAGCAGCTACACAGATACGCAGTATTTT.

V and J are TRBV2 and TRBJ1-1; D may be TRBD1 (5 bases). This CDR3 contains 14 residues. The V gene's germline CDR1 is SNHLY and CDR2 FYNNEI. The V and J ends lost 8 bases and 5 bases respectively, with 18 bases between them. The CDR3, as DNA: TGTGCCAGCTCCCGGGACGGCGGACGGACTGAAGCTTTCTTT. It codes for CASSRDGGRTEAFF.

This chain joins TRBV19 and TRBJ1-6, with TRBD1 identical over 10 bases. Looked up from germline, CDR1 is LNHDA and CDR2 is SQIVND (reference sequence). V dropped 5 bases and J dropped 5; count of bases not matched to a gene: 6. The CDR3 runs to 16 residues. DNA of the CDR3: TGTGCCAGTAGTTTCGGGACAGGGGTCGATAATTCACCCCTCCACTTT. As protein: CASSFGTGVDNSPLHF. The full variable domain, completed using reference TRBV19 and TRBJ1-6, is DGGITQSPKYLFRKEGQNVTLSCEQNLNHDAMYWYRQDPGQGLRLIYYSQIVNDFQKGDIAEGYSVSREKKESFPLTVTSAQKNPTAFYLCASSFGTGVDNSPLHFGNGTRLTVT.

This clone has just a few counts. The chain carries TRBV7-9 and TRBJ1-6; a weak D match, TRBD1 (5 bases). Germline V gene lookup returns CDR1 SEHNR and CDR2 FQNEAQ (reference sequence). CDR3 length equals 15 residues. With 5 bases removed from V and 0 bases from J, the gap between germline ends came to 8 bases. CDR3 sequence: CASSDSSSYNSPLHF. CDR3 DNA sequence: TGTGCCAGCAGCGACAGCAGCTCCTATAATTCACCCCTCCACTTT.

As to this clone: The sample carries other DNA sequences with the same CDR3. This chain uses TRBV18 with TRBJ2-7; D might be TRBD1 (6 bases). The CDR3 runs to 15 residues. Trimming took off 0 bases at V and 0 bases at J, with 9 bases between the two ends. Germline V gives CDR1 KGHSH, CDR2 LQKENI. The CDR3 bases are TGTGCCAGCTCACCACCGGGACAAGTCTCCTACGAGCAGTACTTC. The encoded protein is CASSPPGQVSYEQYF.

The chain combines TRBV28 with TRBJ1-5; D gene uncertain. CDR1 MDHEN and CDR2 SYDVKM come from the germline V gene. CDR3 length: 14 amino acids. The V end lost 2 bases, the J end lost 6 bases, and 11 bases lay between the germline ends. The chain's CDR3 is CASSLRESGQPQHF. CDR3 nucleotides: TGTGCCAGCAGTTTAAGAGAGTCCGGTCAGCCCCAGCATTTT.

The chain joins TRBV6-1 to TRBJ2-2; 7 bases agree with TRBD1. The CDR3 consists of 14 residues. With V trimmed by 8 bases and J by 7 bases, 10 bases remained unmatched. CDR1 is MNHNS, CDR2 SASEGT, per germline. The CDR3 nucleotides are TGTGCCAGCCTCCCTAGAGGGGGCATCGGGGAGCTGTTTTTT. As protein: CASLPRGGIGELFF.

Concerning this clone itself: This sample includes further DNA sequences coding for the same CDR3. The V and J genes are TRBV5-1 and TRBJ1-1; perhaps TRBD1 as D (6 bases). V lost 1 base, J lost 4 bases, and 11 bases lay in between. Germline assignment: CDR1 SGHRS and CDR2 YFSETQ. This CDR3 comprises 14 residues. The CDR3 protein is CASSLRGLGTEAFF. CDR3 DNA sequence: TGCGCCAGCAGCTTGCGGGGGCTGGGCACTGAAGCTTTCTTT. The full variable domain, rest sourced from reference TRBV5-1 and TRBJ1-1, is KAGVTQTPRYLIKTRGQQVTLSCSPISGHRSVSWYQQTPGQGLQFLFEYFSETQRNKGNFPGRFSGRQFSNSRSEMNVSTLELGDSALYLCASSLRGLGTEAFFGQGTRLTVV.

Worth noting for this clone: This specimen includes other DNA sequences encoding the same CDR3. The chain carries TRBV5-1 and TRBJ2-7, with D possibly being TRBD1 or TRBD2 (7 bases each). V was trimmed by 3 bases and J by 2 bases, leaving 15 bases between them. This CDR3 region has 15 residues. CDR1 and CDR2 from the germline V gene are SGHRS and YFSETQ. CDR3 amino acids: CASSSQGGGTYEQYF. CDR3 in DNA: TGCGCCAGCAGCTCCCAGGGAGGGGGCACCTACGAGCAGTACTTC. Looking up the rest from reference TRBV5-1 and TRBJ2-7 gives the full variable domain: KAGVTQTPRYLIKTRGQQVTLSCSPISGHRSVSWYQQTPGQGLQFLFEYFSETQRNKGNFPGRFSGRQFSNSRSEMNVSTLELGDSALYLCASSSQGGGTYEQYFGPGTRLTVT.

The rearrangement uses TRBV6-6 and TRBJ2-5; 13 bases are shared with TRBD2. CDR3 length: 14 residues. Germline V gene data show CDR1 as MNHNY and CDR2 as SVGAGI (reference sequence). The ends lost 7 bases at V and 4 bases at J; junction bases unmatched: 3. In DNA form, the CDR3 reads TGTGCCAGCAAAACTAGCGGGGGGGGAGAGACCCAGTACTTC. Its protein product is CASKTSGGGETQYF.

The V gene is TRBV15, the J gene TRBJ2-5; D unclear. This CDR3 region has 13 residues. Trimming took 0 bases from V and 5 from J, leaving 7 bases between them. Germline assignment: CDR1 LNHNV and CDR2 YYDKDF (reference sequence). CDR3 region: CATSRDLKETQYF. The CDR3 bases are TGTGCCACCAGCAGAGACTTGAAGGAGACCCAGTACTTC.

This clone was observed once. The rearrangement joins TRBV28 to TRBJ2-7; no firm D call. Looked up from germline, CDR1 is MDHEN and CDR2 is SYDVKM. V dropped 4 bases and J dropped 0 bases, with 13 bases sitting between them. The CDR3 consists of 15 residues. The CDR3 bases are TGTGCCAGCAGTTCGCAAGCTGTGGGCTCCTACGAGCAGTACTTC. Amino acid sequence: CASSSQAVGSYEQYF.